This T cell receptor (beta chain) was sequenced for a study of patients and donors after allogeneic stem cell transplantation. TCRdb itself ran the RT-PCR reads through MiXCR, one entry per CDR3 protein. The sample records 150,000 to 200,000 distinct CDR3 sequences, 24% being singletons. This CDR3 has 15 residues. Germline V lookup: CDR1 MNHEY, CDR2 SVGAGI. The junction had 7 bases not matched to a gene; V was cut back by 2 bases and J by 7 bases. Sample: blood, either unsorted or a sorted T cell fraction (not recorded which). The genes are TRBV6-5 and TRBJ2-1; TRBD2 aligns across 8 bases. The source of this sequence is a human donor who was either an allogeneic HSCT recipient or a stem cell or donor lymphocyte infusion donor (not recorded which). It is not recorded whose cells these are; they may come from a transplant donor. CDR3 region: CASSYRHQRGNEQFF. The CDR3 coding sequence is TGTGCCAGCAGTTACCGACATCAGCGGGGGAATGAGCAGTTCTTC.